This TCR beta chain was sequenced in a study of sequential checkpoint blockade in melanoma. Assay used: immunoSEQ multiplex PCR; TCRdb lists only in-frame clones, some missing. The sample carries tens of thousands of clones, about nine tenths recorded once. Stated treatment: randomized to nivolumab then ipilimumab (arm A) or the reverse (arm B). This receptor was obtained from a human donor with melanoma. This specimen was CD8+ T cells sorted from blood (inferred from file names), taken from a patient given nivolumab and ipilimumab in sequence.

CDR3 sequence reads: CASSQGWFRVTF. In DNA, the CDR3 is TGTGCCAGCAGCCAAGGTTGGTTCAGGGTAACCTTC. V and J are TRBV4-2 and TRBJ1-2, with TRBD1 as a possible D gene (5 bases). Trimming pared 1 base from V and 14 bases from J, leaving 14 bases between. The germline V gene has CDR1 LGHNA and CDR2 YNFKEQ. The CDR3 sequence is 12 residues long.